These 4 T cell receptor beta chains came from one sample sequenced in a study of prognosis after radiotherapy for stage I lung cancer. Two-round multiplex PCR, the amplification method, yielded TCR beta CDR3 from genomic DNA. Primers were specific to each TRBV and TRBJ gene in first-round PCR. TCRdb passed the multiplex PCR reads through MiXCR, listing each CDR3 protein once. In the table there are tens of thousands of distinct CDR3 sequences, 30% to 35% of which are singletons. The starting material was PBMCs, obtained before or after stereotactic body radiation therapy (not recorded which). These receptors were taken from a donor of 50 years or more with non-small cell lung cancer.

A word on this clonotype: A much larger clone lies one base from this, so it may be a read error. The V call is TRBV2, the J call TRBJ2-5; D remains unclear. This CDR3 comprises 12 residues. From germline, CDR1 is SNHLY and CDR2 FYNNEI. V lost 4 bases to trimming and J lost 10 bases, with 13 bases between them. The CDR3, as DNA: TGTGCCAGCAGTGTCGAAAACCGGAACCAGTACTTC. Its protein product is CASSVENRNQYF.

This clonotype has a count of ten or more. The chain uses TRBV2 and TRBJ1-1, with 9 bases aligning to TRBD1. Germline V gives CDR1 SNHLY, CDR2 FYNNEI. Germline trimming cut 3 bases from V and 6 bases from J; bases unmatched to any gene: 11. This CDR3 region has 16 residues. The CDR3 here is CASSEGGTGSGPEAFF. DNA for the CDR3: TGTGCCAGCAGTGAGGGGGGGACAGGGAGTGGCCCTGAAGCTTTCTTT.

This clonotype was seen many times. CDR3 sequence (DNA): TGTGCCTGGAGTGGGGTGAAGACAGGGAAGGCTTTCTTT. It encodes CAWSGVKTGKAFF. The chain is built from TRBV30 and TRBJ1-1; 7 positions agree with TRBD1. CDR3 size: 13 residues. Germline assignment: CDR1 GTSNPN and CDR2 SVGIG (reference sequence). The J segment lost 11 bases and the V segment lost 1 base, leaving 10 bases of the junction unmatched.

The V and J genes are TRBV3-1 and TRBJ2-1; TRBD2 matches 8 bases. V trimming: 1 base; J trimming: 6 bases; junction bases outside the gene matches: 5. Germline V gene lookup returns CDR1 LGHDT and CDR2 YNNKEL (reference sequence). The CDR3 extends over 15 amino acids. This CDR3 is CASSQALGTSNEQFF. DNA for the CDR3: TGTGCCAGCAGCCAAGCCCTTGGGACTAGCAATGAGCAGTTCTTC.